This T cell receptor (beta chain) was sequenced for a study of cytomegalovirus exposure and HLA in healthy donors. Whole-study findings and limits: The authors judged a highly shared variant cluster likely a sequencing artifact. TCR beta sequences reportedly predicted the HLA-A and HLA-B alleles of most subjects accurately.

V shed 1 base and J shed 7 bases, with 14 bases lying between them. Per the germline V gene, CDR1 is SGHDN and CDR2 is FVKESK. The CDR3 totals 15 residues. This clone was observed once. What it binds is not known. PCR was performed using 60 Vbeta and 13 Jbeta primers. As originally analysed: Some 11 million of the about 80 million unique TCR beta chains counted in a later analysis were shared. Using immunoSEQ multiplex PCR, the repertoire was profiled, and TCRdb retains in-frame clones only, with some absent. Clone size and the V and J calls come from that table; the DNA yielded D and trimming. The repertoire holds around 120,000 clones, with approximately 82% as singletons.

Material for sequencing was PBMCs. The chain combines TRBV14 with TRBJ2-1, with D perhaps matching TRBD2 (5 bases). The source is a man aged 45-65 years in good health and CMV-seronegative. CDR3 residues: CASSQGPASPNEQFF. As DNA, the CDR3 is TGTGCCAGCAGCCAAGGCCCAGCTAGCCCAAATGAGCAGTTCTTC.